This T cell receptor beta chain was captured in a study of CD8 T cells in ankylosing spondylitis. General study findings and limits: A motif in TCR beta, a set of 8 or 9 highly homologous variants, appeared characteristic of ankylosing spondylitis blood.

This clonotype appeared many times. Its antigen is not identified. Between the trimmed V and J ends, which lost 2 bases and 4 bases, there was a span of 15 bases. Germline V gene sequence: CDR1 MNHEY, CDR2 SVGAGI. This CDR3 spans 16 amino acids. TCRdb re-called the 5' RACE reads with MiXCR, one entry per CDR3 protein. The data show some 140,000 distinct CDR3 sequences, about 10% seen once. The receptor's source is a female donor with ankylosing spondylitis or in good health (not recorded which). This chain connects TRBV6-5 to TRBJ1-3; D not certain. Sequencing was done on a sample of blood, either unsorted or a sorted T cell fraction (not recorded which). This chain's CDR3 is CASSYRGQGSGNTIYF. CDR3 DNA sequence: TGTGCCAGCAGTTACCGAGGCCAAGGGTCCGGAAACACCATATATTTT.